This T cell receptor (beta chain) was obtained from a study of blood T cell repertoires in COVID-19. The overall study: Samples taken during acute and convalescent COVID-19 were collected in the United States, Italy and Spain. PBMCs, B-cell-depleted T cells, or T cells provided the cDNA or gDNA that made up the material.

Source study methods: Researchers report that nucleated cell counts were estimated from reference gene primer amplification. Profiling relied on immunoSEQ multiplex PCR, and the TCRdb table lists in-frame clones only, not all of them. That table supplies the V and J calls and clone size; D and trimming were determined from the DNA. Here the sample spans about 50,000 clones, 70% to 85% being singletons. V was pared by 5 bases and J by 6 bases, with 16 bases between. Per the germline V gene, CDR1 is GTSNPN and CDR2 is SVGIG (reference sequence). This CDR3 contains 14 residues. V usage is TRBV30 and J usage is TRBJ2-2; D gene unclear. The source material was peripheral blood. The TCR originated in a man between 65 and 85 years old with acute or convalescent COVID-19. CDR3 nucleotide sequence: TGTGCCTGGCCCGGAGTTTTTTTCGCCGGGGAGCTGTTTTTT. Its translation: CAWPGVFFAGELFF.